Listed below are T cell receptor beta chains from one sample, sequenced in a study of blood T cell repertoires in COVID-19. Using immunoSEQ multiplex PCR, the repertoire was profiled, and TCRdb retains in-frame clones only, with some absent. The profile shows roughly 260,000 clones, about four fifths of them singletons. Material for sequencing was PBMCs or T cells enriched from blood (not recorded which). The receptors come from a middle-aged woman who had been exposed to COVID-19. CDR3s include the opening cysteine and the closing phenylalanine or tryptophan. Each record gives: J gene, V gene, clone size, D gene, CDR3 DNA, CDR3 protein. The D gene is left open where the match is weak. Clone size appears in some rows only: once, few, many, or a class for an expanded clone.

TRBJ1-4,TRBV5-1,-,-,TGCGCCAGCAGCCCAGGGTCCCCTAATGAAAAACTGTTTTTT,CASSPGSPNEKLFF
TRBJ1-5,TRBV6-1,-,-,TGTGCCAGCAGTGAAAGTCCGGGAAGGCCCCAGCATTTT,CASSESPGRPQHF
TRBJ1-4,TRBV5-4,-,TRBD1,TGTGCCAGCAGCTCCGGGACAGGGGTCCCTAAACTGTTTTTT,CASSSGTGVPKLFF
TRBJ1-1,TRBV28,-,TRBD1,TGTGCCAGCAGTGGGGGACAGGGGGCTTTAGGAGCTTTCTTT,CASSGGQGALGAFF
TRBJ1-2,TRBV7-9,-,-,TGTGCCAGCAGCTTAAGGGGAATCGGTGGCTACACCTTC,CASSLRGIGGYTF
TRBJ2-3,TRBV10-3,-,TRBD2,TGTGCCATCAGTGAAGTCGGGGAGGGCGGGCAGTATTTT,CAISEVGEGGQYF
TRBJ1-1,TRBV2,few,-,TGTGCCAGCAGTGCGATTATGACAGGTTGGAACACTGAAGCTTTCTTT,CASSAIMTGWNTEAFF
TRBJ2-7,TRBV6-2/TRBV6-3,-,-,TGTGCCAGCAGCATACAAGGGGACACTTCCTACGAGCAGTACTTC,CASSIQGDTSYEQYF
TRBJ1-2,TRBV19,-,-,TGTGCCAGTAGTATAGATTCAAACAGTAACTATGGCTACACCTTC,CASSIDSNSNYGYTF
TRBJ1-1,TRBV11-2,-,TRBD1,TGTGCCAGCAGCACAAGGGTCCCGGGACAGGGGGCGGATACTGAAGCTTTCTTT,CASSTRVPGQGADTEAFF
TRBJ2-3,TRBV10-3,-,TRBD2,TGTGCCATCAGGGACTACGGGGGGGCCAAGTACACAGATACGCAGTATTTT,CAIRDYGGAKYTDTQYF
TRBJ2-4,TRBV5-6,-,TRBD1,TGTGCCAGCAGCTCTCCGGGACAGGTTTACATTCAGTACTTC,CASSSPGQVYIQYF
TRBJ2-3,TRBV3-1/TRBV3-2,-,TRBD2,TGTGCCAGCAGCCAAACTAGCGCAGATACGCAGTATTTT,CASSQTSADTQYF
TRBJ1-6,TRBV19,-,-,TGTGCCAGTAGTACCCGTCGGGAGGGGCCTAATTCACCCCTCCACTTT,CASSTRREGPNSPLHF
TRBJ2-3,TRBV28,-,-,TGTGCAGCTGGCGGGGGCACAGATACGCAGTATTTT,CAAGGGTDTQYF
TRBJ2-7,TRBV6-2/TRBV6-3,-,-,TGTGCCAGCAGTTACTCCGGTTCCTACGAGCAGTACTTC,CASSYSGSYEQYF
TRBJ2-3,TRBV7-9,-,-,TGTGCCAGCACTCCAAGCACAGATACGCAGTATTTT,CASTPSTDTQYF
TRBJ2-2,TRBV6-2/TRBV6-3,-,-,TGTGCCAGCAGTTTTATAGGTGTTGGGGCTCCCGGGGAGCTGTTTTTT,CASSFIGVGAPGELFF
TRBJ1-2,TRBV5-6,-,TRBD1,TGTGCCAGCAGCTTGGTTACAGGGGAGGACTATGGCTACACCTTC,CASSLVTGEDYGYTF
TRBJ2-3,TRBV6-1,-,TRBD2,TGTGCCAGCAGTGCCGGGACTAGCCCCCCCCCAGATACGCAGTATTTT,CASSAGTSPPPDTQYF
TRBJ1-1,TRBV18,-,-,TGTGCCAGCTTATTTCAGGGGAAGAACACTGAAGCTTTCTTT,CASLFQGKNTEAFF
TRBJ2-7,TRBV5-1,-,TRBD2,TGCGCCAGCAGCTTGGATCCCCCAGCGGGGGGAATCGGATCCTACGAGCAGTACTTC,CASSLDPPAGGIGSYEQYF
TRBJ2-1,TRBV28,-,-,TGTGCCAGCAGCAGACTGGCGGCCTACAATGAGCAGTTCTTC,CASSRLAAYNEQFF
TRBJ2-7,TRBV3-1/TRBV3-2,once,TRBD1,TGTGCCAGCAGTTATTGGACAGGGGGTCCCGAGCAGTACTTC,CASSYWTGGPEQYF
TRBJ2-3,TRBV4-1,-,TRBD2,TGCGCCAGCAGCCAAGCGGGAACTAGCGGGGGCACTAGCACAGATACGCAGTATTTT,CASSQAGTSGGTSTDTQYF
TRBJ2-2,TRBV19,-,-,TGTGCCAGTAGTTCGGCAGGAGGGAACACCGGGGAGCTGTTTTTT,CASSSAGGNTGELFF
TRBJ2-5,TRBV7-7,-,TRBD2,TGTGCCAGCAGCTTAGGTAGCGGGGGCGGATTTAGAGAGACCCAGTACTTC,CASSLGSGGGFRETQYF
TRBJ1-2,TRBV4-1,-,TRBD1,TGCGCCAGCAGCCAAGCCGGGACAGGGGGTTGGGGCTACACCTTC,CASSQAGTGGWGYTF
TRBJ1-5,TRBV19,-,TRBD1,TGTGCCAGTACGGGACAGTATAGCAATCAGCCCCAGCATTTT,CASTGQYSNQPQHF
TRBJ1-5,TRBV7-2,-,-,TGTGCCAGCAGCTTAGCGCTAGACTATCAGCCCCAGCATTTT,CASSLALDYQPQHF
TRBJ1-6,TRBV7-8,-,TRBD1,TGTGCCAGCAGCTTGGACAGGGGCTCCCCCCTATCACCCCTCCACTTT,CASSLDRGSPLSPLHF
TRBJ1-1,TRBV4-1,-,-,TGCGCCAGCAGGAACGGGGGGAACACTGAAGCTTTCTTT,CASRNGGNTEAFF
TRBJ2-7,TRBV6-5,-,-,TGTGCCAGCAGCACACTCGACCCGCGGTCCTACGAGCAGTACTTC,CASSTLDPRSYEQYF
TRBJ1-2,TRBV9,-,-,TGTGCCAGCAGCGTAGAAGAGAACTATGGCTACACCTTC,CASSVEENYGYTF
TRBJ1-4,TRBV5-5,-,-,TGTGCCAGCAGCTTGGCCGGACAGCCTGAAAAACTGTTTTTT,CASSLAGQPEKLFF
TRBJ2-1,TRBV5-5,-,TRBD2,TGTGCCAGCAGCCCCGAGGGACTAGCGGGGGCGGGGTCCTACAATGAGCAGTTCTTC,CASSPEGLAGAGSYNEQFF
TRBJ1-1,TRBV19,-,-,TGTGCCACCTCGGGGGGGAACACTGAAGCTTTCTTT,CATSGGNTEAFF
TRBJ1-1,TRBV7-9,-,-,TGTGCCAGCAAAGGATGGGGAAGCGGGACGAATGAAGCTTTCTTT,CASKGWGSGTNEAFF
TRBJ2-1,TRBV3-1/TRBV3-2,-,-,TGTGCCAGCAGCCAGGGGACCGGGGGCTACAATGAGCAGTTCTTC,CASSQGTGGYNEQFF
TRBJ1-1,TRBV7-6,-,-,TGTGCCAGCGCGAGGGGGGGTGCGACTGAAGCTTTCTTT,CASARGGATEAFF
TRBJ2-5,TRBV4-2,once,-,TGTGCCAGCAGCCAAGTTTTCAGTGGGAGTCGGGAGACCCAGTACTTC,CASSQVFSGSRETQYF
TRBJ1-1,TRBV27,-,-,TGTGCCAGCAGCCTAACGTGGAACACTGAAGCTTTCTTT,CASSLTWNTEAFF
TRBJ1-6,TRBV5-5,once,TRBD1,TGTGCCAGCAGCTTAAAAACAGGGGTTACAGCGTTCAATTCACCCCTCCACTTT,CASSLKTGVTAFNSPLHF
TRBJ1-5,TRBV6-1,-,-,TGTGCCAGCAGTGAACCTCGGCAGCCCCAGCATTTT,CASSEPRQPQHF
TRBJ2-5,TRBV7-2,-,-,TGTGCCAGCAGAGGACTCGGGGGGCCCCAAGAGACCCAGTACTTC,CASRGLGGPQETQYF
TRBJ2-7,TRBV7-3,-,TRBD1,TGTGCCAGCAGCAGAGCCGGGACAGATTCCTACGAGCAGTACTTC,CASSRAGTDSYEQYF
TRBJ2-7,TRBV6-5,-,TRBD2,TGTGCCAGCGGGCGAGCGGGGGACCCCTACGAGCAGTACTTC,CASGRAGDPYEQYF
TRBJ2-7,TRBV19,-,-,TGTGCCAGTAGTGGAACAGGGTTGTTGGGCGAGCAGTACTTC,CASSGTGLLGEQYF
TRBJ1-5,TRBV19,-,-,TGTGCCAGTAGTATTCTACGGTCCCCCAATCAGCCCCAGCATTTT,CASSILRSPNQPQHF
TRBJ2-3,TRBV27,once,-,TGTGCCAGCAGTTCGCCCCCCTTGGCGGGGCGTAGCACAGATACGCAGTATTTT,CASSSPPLAGRSTDTQYF
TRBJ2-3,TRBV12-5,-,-,TGTGCTAGTGCCCTAGGGCGGGGAAGCACAGATACGCAGTATTTT,CASALGRGSTDTQYF
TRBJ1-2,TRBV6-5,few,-,TGTGCCAGCAGTCAACGGTCACGGGGGGGCTACACCTTC,CASSQRSRGGYTF
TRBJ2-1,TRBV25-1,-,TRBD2,TGTGCCAGCAGTGGACTAGCGGGGGAAAGGAATGAGCAGTTCTTC,CASSGLAGERNEQFF
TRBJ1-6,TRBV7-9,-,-,TGTGCCAGCAGCTTAGCAGCGGCAGGATTGTCACCCCTCCACTTT,CASSLAAAGLSPLHF
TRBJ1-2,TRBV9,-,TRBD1,TGTGCCAGCAGCGTAGGACAGGGGCCCTATGGCTACACCTTC,CASSVGQGPYGYTF
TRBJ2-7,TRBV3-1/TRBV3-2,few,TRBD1,TGTGCCAGCAGCCGGACAGGGTTCGGCGAGCAGTACTTC,CASSRTGFGEQYF
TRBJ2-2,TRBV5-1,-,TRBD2,TGCGCCAGCAGCCCCGGACTAGCGGGGGGTTGGACCGGGGAGCTGTTTTTT,CASSPGLAGGWTGELFF